This TCR beta chain came from a study of cytomegalovirus exposure and HLA in healthy donors. About the research overall: The 130 or so validation repertoires used the same platform as the roughly 670 first-cohort repertoires (as reported by a later analysis). Study-wide results and caveats: It was reportedly the case that the classifier diagnosed cytomegalovirus status with high specificity and sensitivity. Researchers counted roughly 160 TCR beta chains as cytomegalovirus-associated.

A word on this clone: Its antigen is unknown.

V lost 5 bases, J lost 2 bases, and 10 bases lay in between. This CDR3 contains 13 residues. The germline V gene encodes CDR1 MNHNY and CDR2 SVGAGI (reference sequence). Separate from the roughly 700-subject first cohort was the 120-subject validation cohort, to which the donors belonged. Only in-frame clones appear in the TCRdb table, and some are missing; sequencing was by immunoSEQ multiplex PCR. The table records hundreds of thousands of clones, around four fifths of them present only once. The sample was PBMCs. The receptor comes from a woman younger than 30 in good health and CMV-seronegative. J is TRBJ2-7 and V is TRBV6-6, with D perhaps matching TRBD1 (6 bases). CDR3 sequence (DNA): TGTGCCAGCAGTAGACAGGATACCTACGAGCAGTACTTC. Amino acid sequence: CASSRQDTYEQYF.